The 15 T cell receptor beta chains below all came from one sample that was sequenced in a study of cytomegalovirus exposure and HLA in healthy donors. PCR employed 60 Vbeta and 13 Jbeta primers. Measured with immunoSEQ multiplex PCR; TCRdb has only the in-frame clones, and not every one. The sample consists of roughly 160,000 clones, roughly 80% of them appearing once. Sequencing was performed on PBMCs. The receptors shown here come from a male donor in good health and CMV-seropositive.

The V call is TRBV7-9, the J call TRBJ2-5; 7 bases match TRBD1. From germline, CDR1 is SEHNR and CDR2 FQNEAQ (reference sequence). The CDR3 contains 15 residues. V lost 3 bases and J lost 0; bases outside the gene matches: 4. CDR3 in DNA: TGTGCCAGCAGCTTCGGAGACAGGGACCAAGAGACCCAGTACTTC. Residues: CASSFGDRDQETQYF.

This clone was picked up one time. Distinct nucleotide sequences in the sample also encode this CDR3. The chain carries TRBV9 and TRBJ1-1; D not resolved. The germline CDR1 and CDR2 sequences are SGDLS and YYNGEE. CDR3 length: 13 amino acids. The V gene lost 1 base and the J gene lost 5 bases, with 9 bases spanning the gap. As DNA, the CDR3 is TGTGCCAGCAGCGTAAAAGGAGGGACTGAAGCTTTCTTT. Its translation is CASSVKGGTEAFF.

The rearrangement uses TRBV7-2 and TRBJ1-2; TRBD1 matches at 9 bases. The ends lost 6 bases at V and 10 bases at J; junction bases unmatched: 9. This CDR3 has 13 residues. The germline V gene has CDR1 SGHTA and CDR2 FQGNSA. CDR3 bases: TGTGCCAGCAGTCATCCCGGGACAGGGCACTACACCTTC. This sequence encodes CASSHPGTGHYTF. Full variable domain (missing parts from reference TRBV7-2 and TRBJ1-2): GAGVSQSPSNKVTEKGKDVELRCDPISGHTALYWYRQSLGQGLEFLIYFQGNSAPDKSGLPSDRFSAERTGGSVSTLTIQRTQQEDSAVYLCASSHPGTGHYTFGSGTRLTVV.

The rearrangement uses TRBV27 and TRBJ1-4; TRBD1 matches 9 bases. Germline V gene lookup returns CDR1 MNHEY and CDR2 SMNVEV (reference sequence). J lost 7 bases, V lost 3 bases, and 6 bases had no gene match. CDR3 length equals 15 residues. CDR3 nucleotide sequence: TGTGCCAGCAGTTTTAGCCGGGACAGGGCTGAAAAACTGTTTTTT. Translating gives CASSFSRDRAEKLFF.

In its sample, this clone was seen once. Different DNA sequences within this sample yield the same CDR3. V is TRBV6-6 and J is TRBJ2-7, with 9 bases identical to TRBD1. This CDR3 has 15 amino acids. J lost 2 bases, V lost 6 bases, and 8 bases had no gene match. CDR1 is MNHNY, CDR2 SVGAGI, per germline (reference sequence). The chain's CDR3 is CASSLRDRVAYEQYF. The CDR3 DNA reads TGTGCCAGCAGCCTCCGGGACAGGGTCGCCTACGAGCAGTACTTC.

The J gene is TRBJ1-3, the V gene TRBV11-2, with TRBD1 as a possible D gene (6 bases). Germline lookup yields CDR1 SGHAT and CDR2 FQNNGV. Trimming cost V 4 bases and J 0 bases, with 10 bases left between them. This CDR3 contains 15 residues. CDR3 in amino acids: CASSSQGHSGNTIYF. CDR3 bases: TGTGCCAGCAGCTCACAGGGTCACTCTGGAAACACCATATATTTT.

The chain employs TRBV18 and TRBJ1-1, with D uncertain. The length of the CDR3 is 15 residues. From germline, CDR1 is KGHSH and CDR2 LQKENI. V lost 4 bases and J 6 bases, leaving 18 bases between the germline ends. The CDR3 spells CASSREAGAQAEAFF. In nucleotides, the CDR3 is TGTGCCAGCTCACGGGAGGCGGGTGCGCAAGCTGAAGCTTTCTTT.

CDR3 loop: CAISDPGGEETQYF. CDR3 nucleotides: TGTGCCATCAGTGACCCTGGAGGGGAAGAGACCCAGTACTTC. The gene calls are TRBV10-3 and TRBJ2-5, with D maybe TRBD2 (6 bases). The CDR3 is made up of 14 amino acids. V was cut by 3 bases and J by 3 bases, with 11 bases left in between. From germline, CDR1 is ENHRY and CDR2 SYGVKD.

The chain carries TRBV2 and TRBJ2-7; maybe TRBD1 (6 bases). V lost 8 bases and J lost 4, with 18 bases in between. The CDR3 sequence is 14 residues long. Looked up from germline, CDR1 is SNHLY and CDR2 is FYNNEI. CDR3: CASGWTASLYEQYF. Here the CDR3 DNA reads TGTGCCAGCGGGTGGACAGCCTCCTTATACGAGCAGTACTTC. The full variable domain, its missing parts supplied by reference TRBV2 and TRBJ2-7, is EPEVTQTPSHQVTQMGQEVILRCVPISNHLYFYWYRQILGQKVEFLVSFYNNEISEKSEIFDDQFSVERPDGSNFTLKIRSTKLEDSAMYFCASGWTASLYEQYFGPGTRLTVT.

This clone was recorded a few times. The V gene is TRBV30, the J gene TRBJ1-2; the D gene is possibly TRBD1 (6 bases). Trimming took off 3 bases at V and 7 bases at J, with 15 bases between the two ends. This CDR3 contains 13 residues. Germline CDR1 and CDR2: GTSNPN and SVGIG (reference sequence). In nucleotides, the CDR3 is TGTGCCTGGAGCCCAGGGGTAGCCTTTGGCTACACCTTC. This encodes CAWSPGVAFGYTF. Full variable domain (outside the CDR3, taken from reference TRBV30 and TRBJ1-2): SQTIHQWPATLVQPVGSPLSLECTVEGTSNPNLYWYRQAAGRGLQLLFYSVGIGQISSEVPQNLSASRPQDRQFILSSKKLLLSDSGFYLCAWSPGVAFGYTFGSGTRLTVV.

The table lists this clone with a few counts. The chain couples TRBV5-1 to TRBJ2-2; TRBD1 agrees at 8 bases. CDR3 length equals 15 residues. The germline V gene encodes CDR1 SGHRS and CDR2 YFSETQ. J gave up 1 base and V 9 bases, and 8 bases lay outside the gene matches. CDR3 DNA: TGCGCCACGTCCGTGGACAGGGTGAACACCGGGGAGCTGTTTTTT. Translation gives CATSVDRVNTGELFF.

The CDR3 DNA follows: TGTGCCAGTAGTGAACAGGGGCGGAAGGGTGGCTACACCTTC. This sequence encodes CASSEQGRKGGYTF. The chain uses TRBV19 and TRBJ1-2; TRBD1 aligns across 7 bases. Germline values: CDR1 LNHDA, CDR2 SQIVND (reference sequence). The CDR3 has 14 residues. The junction had 10 bases not matched to a gene; V was cut back by 5 bases and J by 7 bases.

CDR3 residues: CASSEGPGGGRGYTF. In nucleotides, the CDR3 is TGTGCCAGCAGTGAAGGGCCAGGGGGCGGGAGAGGCTACACCTTC. This chain connects TRBV6-1 to TRBJ1-2, with 8 bases matching TRBD1. CDR3 size: 15 residues. The ends lost 1 base at V and 8 bases at J; junction bases unmatched: 9. Germline V gene sequence: CDR1 MNHNS, CDR2 SASEGT.

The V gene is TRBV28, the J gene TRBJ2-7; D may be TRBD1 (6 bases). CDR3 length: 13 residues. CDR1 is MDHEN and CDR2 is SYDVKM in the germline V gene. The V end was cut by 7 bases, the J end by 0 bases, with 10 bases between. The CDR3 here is CASTGEPSYEQYF. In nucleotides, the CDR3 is TGTGCCAGCACAGGGGAACCCTCCTACGAGCAGTACTTC.

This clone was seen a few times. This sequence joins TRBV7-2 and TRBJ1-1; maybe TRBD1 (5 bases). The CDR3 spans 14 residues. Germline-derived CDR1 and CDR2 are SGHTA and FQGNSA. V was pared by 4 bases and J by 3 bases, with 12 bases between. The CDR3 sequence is CASSSRAKYTEAFF. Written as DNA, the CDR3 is TGTGCCAGCAGCTCCAGGGCCAAATACACTGAAGCTTTCTTT.